Listed below are T cell receptor beta chains from one sample, sequenced in a study of cytomegalovirus exposure and HLA in healthy donors. Measured with immunoSEQ multiplex PCR; TCRdb has only the in-frame clones, and not every one. The sample has 120,000 to 150,000 clones, under 80% seen once. The specimen was PBMCs. Receptors were obtained from a male donor in good health and CMV-seronegative. Both conserved end residues are part of each CDR3. A D gene is named only where the DNA matches it firmly. Part of the rows lack a size; the others show once, few, many or a class for expanded clones.

abundance: few; v_gene: TRBV7-9; d_gene: TRBD2; j_gene: TRBJ2-1; len: 16; CDR3nt: TGTGCCAGCAGCCAAAGACTAGCGGGGGGGTACAATGAGCAGTTCTTC; CDR3aa: CASSQRLAGGYNEQFF
abundance: once; v_gene: TRBV30; d_gene: .; j_gene: TRBJ1-5; len: 15; CDR3nt: TGTGCCTGGAGTGTCTTTGTGGGAGCCAATCAGCCCCAGCATTTT; CDR3aa: CAWSVFVGANQPQHF
abundance: .; v_gene: TRBV7-3; d_gene: TRBD2; j_gene: TRBJ2-3; len: 13; CDR3nt: TGTGCCAGCAAAAGCGGGGGCACAGATACGCAGTATTTT; CDR3aa: CASKSGGTDTQYF
abundance: .; v_gene: TRBV7-6; d_gene: TRBD1; j_gene: TRBJ2-2; len: 17; CDR3nt: TGTGCCAGCAGCCTACCGGACAGGGGGCAGAACACCGGGGAGCTGTTTTTT; CDR3aa: CASSLPDRGQNTGELFF
abundance: few; v_gene: TRBV9; d_gene: TRBD2; j_gene: TRBJ2-2; len: 18; CDR3nt: TGTGCCAGCAGCAAAAACCCTTTTAGCGGGGCATACACCGGGGAGCTGTTTTTT; CDR3aa: CASSKNPFSGAYTGELFF
abundance: .; v_gene: TRBV15; d_gene: .; j_gene: TRBJ1-1; len: 13; CDR3nt: TGTGCCACCAGCAGAGCTCGGACAGCCGAAGCTTTCTTT; CDR3aa: CATSRARTAEAFF
abundance: once; v_gene: TRBV4-1; d_gene: TRBD1; j_gene: TRBJ2-7; len: 17; CDR3nt: TGCGCCAGCAAGCTATCGACCGGGACAGCGAAAGACTACGAGCAGTACTTC; CDR3aa: CASKLSTGTAKDYEQYF
abundance: .; v_gene: TRBV25-1; d_gene: TRBD2; j_gene: TRBJ2-5; len: 11; CDR3nt: TGTGCCAGCAGTGGGGCGCGGGAGCAGTACTTC; CDR3aa: CASSGAREQYF
abundance: .; v_gene: TRBV7-2; d_gene: .; j_gene: TRBJ1-2; len: 15; CDR3nt: TGTGCCAGCAGCTACCTGACTGAGCTATACTATGGCTACACCTTC; CDR3aa: CASSYLTELYYGYTF
abundance: .; v_gene: TRBV29-1; d_gene: TRBD2; j_gene: TRBJ2-1; len: 15; CDR3nt: TGCAGCGTCCGCCGGGGGGGCATTTTGGCGAATGAGCAGTTCTTC; CDR3aa: CSVRRGGILANEQFF
abundance: .; v_gene: TRBV6-5; d_gene: TRBD1; j_gene: TRBJ2-2; len: 16; CDR3nt: TGTGCCAGCAGTTACTCACGCCAGGGGGCCTCCGGGGAGCTGTTTTTT; CDR3aa: CASSYSRQGASGELFF
abundance: .; v_gene: TRBV2; d_gene: .; j_gene: TRBJ2-2; len: 15; CDR3nt: TGTGCCAGCAGTTTATACAGGGGGGGGGCCGGGGAGCTGTTTTTT; CDR3aa: CASSLYRGGAGELFF
abundance: .; v_gene: TRBV5-1; d_gene: TRBD1; j_gene: TRBJ2-1; len: 15; CDR3nt: TGCGCCAGCAGCCTTGGACAGGAACGCTACAATGAGCAGTTCTTC; CDR3aa: CASSLGQERYNEQFF
abundance: .; v_gene: TRBV30; d_gene: TRBD1; j_gene: TRBJ1-4; len: 14; CDR3nt: TGTGCCTGGAGCGGCGGACAGGGGTATGAAAAACTGTTTTTT; CDR3aa: CAWSGGQGYEKLFF
abundance: .; v_gene: TRBV18; d_gene: TRBD1; j_gene: TRBJ1-3; len: 16; CDR3nt: TGTGCCAGCTCAACTGGGACAGCGATCTCTGGAAACACCATATATTTT; CDR3aa: CASSTGTAISGNTIYF
abundance: .; v_gene: TRBV15; d_gene: .; j_gene: TRBJ1-6; len: 15; CDR3nt: TGTGCCACCAGAGCAACCGGGTTCGATAATTCACCCCTCCACTTT; CDR3aa: CATRATGFDNSPLHF
abundance: .; v_gene: TRBV6-1; d_gene: .; j_gene: TRBJ1-1; len: 14; CDR3nt: TGTGCCAGCAGTGACCGGACAGCCGTACGTGAAGCTTTCTTT; CDR3aa: CASSDRTAVREAFF
abundance: .; v_gene: TRBV6-4; d_gene: TRBD1; j_gene: TRBJ2-3; len: 15; CDR3nt: TGTGCCAGCAGTGTGGGGACAGCGAGCACAGATACGCAGTATTTT; CDR3aa: CASSVGTASTDTQYF
abundance: .; v_gene: TRBV18; d_gene: TRBD2; j_gene: TRBJ2-5; len: 12; CDR3nt: TGTGCCAGCTCAGATACCACTAGCGCAAAGGACTTC; CDR3aa: CASSDTTSAKDF
abundance: .; v_gene: TRBV6-4; d_gene: .; j_gene: TRBJ1-1; len: 13; CDR3nt: TGTGCCAGCAGTGCCGGGGTGCACACTGAAGCTTTCTTT; CDR3aa: CASSAGVHTEAFF
abundance: .; v_gene: TRBV5-6; d_gene: .; j_gene: TRBJ1-1; len: 12; CDR3nt: TGTGCCCGCCCCGGCGGGGACACTGAAGCTTTCTTT; CDR3aa: CARPGGDTEAFF
abundance: .; v_gene: TRBV2; d_gene: .; j_gene: TRBJ1-2; len: 13; CDR3nt: TGTGCCAGCAGGAAGAGGGAGAACTATGGCTACCCCTTC; CDR3aa: CASRKRENYGYPF
abundance: once; v_gene: TRBV6-5; d_gene: TRBD1; j_gene: TRBJ2-7; len: 15; CDR3nt: TGTGCCAGCTCCCCGGGCGGGGACAGGGGTTACGAGCAGTACTTC; CDR3aa: CASSPGGDRGYEQYF
abundance: .; v_gene: TRBV25-1; d_gene: .; j_gene: TRBJ1-2; len: 13; CDR3nt: TGTGCCAGCAGTACAGGAATTAACTATGGCTACACCTTC; CDR3aa: CASSTGINYGYTF
abundance: .; v_gene: TRBV4-2; d_gene: TRBD2; j_gene: TRBJ2-5; len: 14; CDR3nt: TGTGCCAGCAGCCCACTAGCGGGAGAAGAGACCCAGTACTTC; CDR3aa: CASSPLAGEETQYF
abundance: .; v_gene: TRBV18; d_gene: TRBD1; j_gene: TRBJ1-2; len: 17; CDR3nt: TGTGCCAGCTCACCCTTGGGACAGGGGAAATCTAACTATGGCTACACCTTC; CDR3aa: CASSPLGQGKSNYGYTF
abundance: .; v_gene: TRBV6-6; d_gene: TRBD1; j_gene: TRBJ2-3; len: 16; CDR3nt: TGTGCCAGCAGCCGAACGGGACAGGGGGGCACAGATACGCAGTATTTT; CDR3aa: CASSRTGQGGTDTQYF
abundance: .; v_gene: TRBV7-6; d_gene: .; j_gene: TRBJ2-3; len: 16; CDR3nt: TGTGCCAGCAGCTTAGCCCTGGGCGGGGTTACAGATACGCAGTATTTT; CDR3aa: CASSLALGGVTDTQYF
abundance: .; v_gene: TRBV5-1; d_gene: .; j_gene: TRBJ2-7; len: 13; CDR3nt: TGCGCCAGCAGCTTGAGAGAGACCTACGAGCAGTACTTC; CDR3aa: CASSLRETYEQYF
abundance: once; v_gene: TRBV29-1; d_gene: .; j_gene: TRBJ2-7; len: 13; CDR3nt: TGCAGCGTCCTCAGGGGTCCGAGGTACGAGCAGTACTTC; CDR3aa: CSVLRGPRYEQYF
abundance: .; v_gene: TRBV5-6; d_gene: .; j_gene: TRBJ2-5; len: 15; CDR3nt: TGTGCCAGCACCCCCTTAGGGCAGGGTTGGGAGACCCAGTACTTC; CDR3aa: CASTPLGQGWETQYF
abundance: .; v_gene: TRBV29-1; d_gene: TRBD2; j_gene: TRBJ2-1; len: 17; CDR3nt: TGCAGCGTTGAAGATCCCGATTCTAGCGGGAGTAGTGGTGAGCAGTTCTTC; CDR3aa: CSVEDPDSSGSSGEQFF
abundance: .; v_gene: TRBV25-1; d_gene: TRBD2; j_gene: TRBJ2-3; len: 14; CDR3nt: TGTGCCAGCAGTGAATTCGGGGGGGCAGATACGCAGTATTTT; CDR3aa: CASSEFGGADTQYF
abundance: .; v_gene: TRBV7-2; d_gene: .; j_gene: TRBJ2-7; len: 14; CDR3nt: TGTGCCAGCAGCTTACCACTATCCAGAGGCGAGCAGTACTTC; CDR3aa: CASSLPLSRGEQYF
abundance: .; v_gene: TRBV9; d_gene: .; j_gene: TRBJ1-1; len: 15; CDR3nt: TGTGCCAGCAGCAGAGGGCACGGGGGGGACACTGAAGCTTTCTTT; CDR3aa: CASSRGHGGDTEAFF
abundance: .; v_gene: TRBV2; d_gene: TRBD2; j_gene: TRBJ2-1; len: 16; CDR3nt: TGTGCCAGCAGTGTCCCGGCTAGCGGGGAGTACAATGAGCAGTTCTTC; CDR3aa: CASSVPASGEYNEQFF
abundance: .; v_gene: TRBV5-4; d_gene: TRBD2; j_gene: TRBJ2-7; len: 15; CDR3nt: TGTGCCAGCAGCCCCGGACTAGCGGCCTCCTACGAGCAGTACTTC; CDR3aa: CASSPGLAASYEQYF
abundance: .; v_gene: TRBV5-1; d_gene: TRBD1; j_gene: TRBJ1-1; len: 18; CDR3nt: TGCGCCAGCAGCTTGTGGGCGGGACAGGGGACGGTGAACACTGAAGCTTTCTTT; CDR3aa: CASSLWAGQGTVNTEAFF
abundance: .; v_gene: TRBV19; d_gene: .; j_gene: TRBJ1-1; len: 14; CDR3nt: TGTGCCAGTAGTATAGGTGGGGGGGTCACTGAAGCTTTCTTT; CDR3aa: CASSIGGGVTEAFF
abundance: few; v_gene: TRBV10-3; d_gene: TRBD2; j_gene: TRBJ2-7; len: 14; CDR3nt: TGTGCCATCAATCGGCGGGGGGCCCCCTACGAGCAGTACTTC; CDR3aa: CAINRRGAPYEQYF
abundance: .; v_gene: TRBV2; d_gene: .; j_gene: TRBJ2-7; len: 14; CDR3nt: TGTGCCAGCAGTGTGGACTATTACTCCTACGAGCAGTACTTC; CDR3aa: CASSVDYYSYEQYF
abundance: .; v_gene: TRBV10-1; d_gene: .; j_gene: TRBJ2-7; len: 15; CDR3nt: TGCGCCAGCAGTGGGGAATTAACAGGGTATGGCGAGCAGTACTTC; CDR3aa: CASSGELTGYGEQYF
abundance: few; v_gene: TRBV19; d_gene: .; j_gene: TRBJ1-6; len: 15; CDR3nt: TGTGCCAGTAGCCCGCAGGAGGGCGGAAATTCACCCCTCCACTTT; CDR3aa: CASSPQEGGNSPLHF
abundance: .; v_gene: TRBV7-2; d_gene: .; j_gene: TRBJ1-2; len: 14; CDR3nt: TGTGCCAGCAGCTTAGATGGGGGGGGGTTCGGCTACACCTTC; CDR3aa: CASSLDGGGFGYTF
abundance: .; v_gene: TRBV4-2; d_gene: .; j_gene: TRBJ1-1; len: 13; CDR3nt: TGTGCCAGCAGCCGAGTTGGTCCCGGGGAGGCTTTCTTT; CDR3aa: CASSRVGPGEAFF
abundance: .; v_gene: TRBV10-3; d_gene: .; j_gene: TRBJ2-7; len: 19; CDR3nt: TGTGCCATCAGGGGACCCGGACAGGGGAGCGGGGGGTCATCCTACGAGCAGTACTTC; CDR3aa: CAIRGPGQGSGGSSYEQYF
abundance: .; v_gene: TRBV11-2; d_gene: .; j_gene: TRBJ2-7; len: 16; CDR3nt: TGTGCCAGCAGCTTACGAAAGACTAGAGCCAAGGACGAGCAGTACTTC; CDR3aa: CASSLRKTRAKDEQYF